This TCR beta chain was identified during a study of T cell repertoires in cytomegalovirus infection. Study details: Signatures in public TCR beta sequences pointed to both CMV infection and matching HLA type. General study findings and limits: Within the response measured ex vivo, HLA-C-restricted CMV-specific TCR beta clonotypes were dominant.

The CDR3 has 14 residues. V lost 7 bases, J lost 2 bases, and 11 bases lay in between. The germline V gene encodes CDR1 MNHNY and CDR2 SVGAGI (reference sequence). A remark on this clonotype: Antigen unknown.

TCRdb re-analysed the reads in MiXCR, keeping a single row per CDR3 protein. The table shows 450,000 to 600,000 distinct CDR3 sequences, with approximately 46% occurring only once. The rearrangement links TRBV6-6 to TRBJ2-2; D unclear. Here the sequenced sample was cultured PBMCs, taken from culture after CMV antigen stimulation. This clonotype was sampled from a human donor in good health (CMV status not recorded). Some clones in this sample may be carry-over from other donors' samples. CDR3: CASIRVPNTGELFF. CDR3 nucleotide sequence: TGTGCCAGCATTCGGGTTCCCAACACCGGGGAGCTGTTTTTT.